These 21 T cell receptor beta chains share one sample of origin, sequenced in a study of blood T cell repertoires in COVID-19. Clones were sequenced by immunoSEQ multiplex PCR, and TCRdb holds only the in-frame ones, with some missing. This sample has some 530,000 clones, with around nine tenths found just once. The sequenced material came from PBMCs or T cells enriched from blood (not recorded which). These receptors originate from a woman aged 60-75 years who had recovered from COVID-19.

This clone was observed a single time. V is TRBV3-1 (or the pseudogene TRBV3-2) and J is TRBJ2-5; possible D gene TRBD1, 6 bases. The germline gives CDR1 LGHDT, CDR2 YNNKEL (reference sequence). CDR3 length: 15 amino acids. V was pared by 4 bases and J by 4 bases, with 16 bases between. The CDR3 DNA sequence: TGTGCCAGCAGCCCAGGCCTGGGGGCGCGAGAGACCCAGTACTTC. Encoded protein: CASSPGLGARETQYF.

The chain recombines TRBV18 with TRBJ1-5, with 7 bases matching TRBD1. The CDR3 is 15 residues long. V lost 5 bases, J lost 1 base, and 5 bases stayed unmatched. CDR1 is KGHSH, CDR2 LQKENI, per germline. The CDR3 spells CASSEGTASNQPQHF. The CDR3 bases are TGTGCCAGCTCAGAAGGGACAGCCAGCAATCAGCCCCAGCATTTT.

The rearrangement links TRBV10-2 to TRBJ2-1; tentatively, D is TRBD1 (5 bases). The germline CDR1 and CDR2 sequences are WSHSY and SAAADI. The CDR3 has 17 residues. Deletions cut 4 bases from V and 0 bases from J, with 16 bases between. The CDR3 nucleotides read TGCGCCAGCAGTGGTATCCAGGGTTGGGACTCCTACAATGAGCAGTTCTTC. Encoded protein: CASSGIQGWDSYNEQFF.

The chain recombines TRBV2 with TRBJ1-1; D not resolved. This CDR3 comprises 12 residues. Trimming left V 5 bases short and J 11 bases short, with 15 bases between. Germline V gene sequence: CDR1 SNHLY, CDR2 FYNNEI. The CDR3 DNA follows: TGTGCCAGCAGTACCAACAGCCCCCGGGCTTTCTTT. As protein: CASSTNSPRAFF.

The rearrangement uses TRBV12-5 and TRBJ2-3, with 15 bases lining up with TRBD2. The CDR3 runs to 18 residues. V dropped 4 bases and J dropped 3; count of bases not matched to a gene: 8. Per germline, CDR1 LGHNT and CDR2 FRNRAP. Here the CDR3 reads CASGSGLAGGLGTDTQYF. CDR3 nucleotides: TGTGCTAGTGGTTCCGGACTAGCGGGGGGGCTGGGGACAGATACGCAGTATTTT.

This chain links TRBV24-1 with TRBJ1-4; 7 bases map to TRBD1. The CDR3 loop spans 15 amino acids. After removal of 9 bases from V and 3 bases from J, the junction contained 9 bases not matched to a gene. Looked up from germline, CDR1 is KGHDR and CDR2 is SFDVKD. The CDR3 DNA reads TGTGCCACCTCCACCCAACAGGGGTCTAATGAAAAACTGTTTTTT. This sequence encodes CATSTQQGSNEKLFF.

The rearrangement uses TRBV5-8 and TRBJ1-5; no clear D gene. Germline-derived CDR1 and CDR2 are SGHTS and YDEGEE. The CDR3 has 12 residues. Between the trimmed V and J ends, which lost 2 bases and 6 bases, there was a span of 6 bases. The CDR3: CASSFLSQPQHF. CDR3 DNA sequence: TGTGCCAGCAGCTTTTTGAGTCAGCCCCAGCATTTT. The whole variable domain, filled in from reference TRBV5-8 and TRBJ1-5, reads EAGVTQSPTHLIKTRGQQATLRCSPISGHTSVYWYQQALGLGLQFLLWYDEGEERNRGNFPPRFSGRQFPNYSSELNVNALELEDSALYLCASSFLSQPQHFGDGTRLSIL.

The chain couples TRBV11-2 to TRBJ2-1; D is ambiguous. The CDR3 has 13 residues. V lost 3 bases and J lost 3, with 6 bases in between. Looked up from germline, CDR1 is SGHAT and CDR2 is FQNNGV. CDR3 region: CASSFDIYNEQFF. As DNA, the CDR3 is TGTGCCAGCAGCTTCGACATCTACAATGAGCAGTTCTTC.

The chain joins TRBV29-1 to TRBJ1-4; unclear D gene. Germline CDR1 SQVTM, CDR2 ANQGSEA. The V end was cut by 7 bases, the J end by 0 bases, with 9 bases between. The length of the CDR3 is 13 residues. Written as DNA, the CDR3 is TGCAGCGCCACTCTTGCAACTAATGAAAAACTGTTTTTT. Translation gives CSATLATNEKLFF.

CDR3 sequence reads: CASSNRDSVDTQYF. DNA of the CDR3: TGTGCCAGCAGCAACCGGGATTCGGTAGATACGCAGTATTTT. This chain links TRBV6-5 with TRBJ2-3; possibly TRBD2 for D (5 bases). This CDR3 is built from 14 residues. The germline V and J ends were trimmed by 6 bases and 5 bases, with 15 bases remaining between them. Germline V gene data show CDR1 as MNHEY and CDR2 as SVGAGI.

The chain links TRBV6-1 to TRBJ2-7, with 9 bases lining up with TRBD1. The germline CDR1 and CDR2 sequences are MNHNS and SASEGT. CDR3 length: 17 residues. Trimming removed 1 base from V and 0 bases from J; junction bases left unmatched: 7. The CDR3 reads CASSEGTGAFSSYEQYF. In DNA, the CDR3 is TGTGCCAGCAGTGAAGGGACAGGGGCATTCTCCTCCTACGAGCAGTACTTC.

The chain has TRBV5-1 and TRBJ1-3; 8 positions agree with TRBD1. The CDR3 is made up of 15 amino acids. V lost 3 bases and J lost 0; bases outside the gene matches: 2. Germline V CDR1 and CDR2: SGHRS, YFSETQ. The CDR3 reads CASSSTGASGNTIYF. As DNA, the CDR3 is TGCGCCAGCAGCTCGACAGGGGCCTCTGGAAACACCATATATTTT.

This chain joins TRBV21-1 and TRBJ2-2; the D call in the table, TRBD2, was not verified against the DNA. TRBV21-1 is listed as a pseudogene. The CDR3 length is 17 residues. CDR3 protein: CASSKVRLAGNTGELFF. As DNA, the CDR3 is TGTGCCAGCAGCAAAGTTAGACTAGCGGGGAACACCGGGGAGCTGTTTTTT.

CDR3 sequence reads: CASSLAGMTGNGYTF. DNA for the CDR3: TGCGCCAGCAGCTTGGCCGGAATGACAGGCAATGGCTACACCTTC. The J gene is TRBJ1-2, the V gene TRBV5-1; a possible D gene is TRBD1 (6 bases). Trimming took 0 bases from V and 6 from J, leaving 15 bases between them. The CDR3 is 15 amino acids. Germline V lookup: CDR1 SGHRS, CDR2 YFSETQ.

The chain recombines TRBV6-5 with TRBJ1-4; 7 nucleotides agree with TRBD1. CDR3 length: 15 residues. Germline V gene data show CDR1 as MNHEY and CDR2 as SVGAGI. The V gene end was trimmed by 5 bases and the J gene end by 6 bases; junction bases not matched to a gene: 9. The DNA for the CDR3 is TGTGCCAGCAGTCAGCAGACAGGGAGGTATGAAAAACTGTTTTTT. The encoded protein is CASSQQTGRYEKLFF.

The CDR3 here is CASSLAGSSYNEQFF. CDR3 DNA: TGTGCCAGCTCACTAGCGGGGAGCTCCTACAATGAGCAGTTCTTC. The V gene is TRBV18, the J gene TRBJ2-1, with TRBD2 matching 8 bases. Germline assignment: CDR1 KGHSH and CDR2 LQKENI. The CDR3 contains 15 residues. J lost 0 bases, V lost 4 bases, and 2 bases had no gene match.

This clone was seen a few times. The chain uses TRBV3-1 (or the pseudogene TRBV3-2) and TRBJ2-7, with no clear D. This CDR3 is 12 amino acids long. Trimming removed 2 bases at V and 1 base at J, with 3 bases between. CDR1 is LGHDT and CDR2 is YNNKEL in the germline V gene (reference sequence). The CDR3 is CASSQLSYEQYF. For the CDR3, the DNA is TGTGCCAGCAGCCAACTTTCCTACGAGCAGTACTTC.

This clone was detected only a few times. The rearrangement joins TRBV30 to TRBJ1-1; the D is unclear. Germline loops: CDR1 GTSNPN, CDR2 SVGIG (reference sequence). The CDR3 has 13 residues. V was pared by 3 bases and J by 10 bases, with 18 bases between. The DNA for the CDR3 is TGTGCCTGGAGGCGGGTGGGTACAGTCTCAGCTTTCTTT. Amino acid sequence: CAWRRVGTVSAFF.

This sequence joins TRBV4-1 and TRBJ1-2; a possible D gene is TRBD1 (5 bases). Looked up from germline, CDR1 is MGHRA and CDR2 is YSYEKL. This CDR3 contains 16 residues. The V end was cut by 7 bases, the J end by 0 bases, with 18 bases between. The CDR3 nucleotides read TGCGCCAGCACCCCTCCCGCTAGACAGCCTAACTATGGCTACACCTTC. Translating it yields CASTPPARQPNYGYTF.

This clone was seen a handful of times. The chain carries TRBV7-9 and TRBJ1-2; D not resolved. Germline values: CDR1 SEHNR, CDR2 FQNEAQ (reference sequence). The CDR3 runs to 13 residues. Trimming cost V 7 bases and J 0 bases, with 9 bases left between them. In DNA, the CDR3 is TGTGCCAGCACCTCAGCGGCTAACTATGGCTACACCTTC. Its protein product is CASTSAANYGYTF.

V usage is TRBV19 and J usage is TRBJ1-4, with D uncertain. Germline values: CDR1 LNHDA, CDR2 SQIVND (reference sequence). The CDR3 is made up of 15 amino acids. Trimming left V 2 bases short and J 6 bases short, with 13 bases between. DNA of the CDR3: TGTGCCAGTAGTATATCGGAGGCAAGGCATGAAAAACTGTTTTTT. Translation: CASSISEARHEKLFF.